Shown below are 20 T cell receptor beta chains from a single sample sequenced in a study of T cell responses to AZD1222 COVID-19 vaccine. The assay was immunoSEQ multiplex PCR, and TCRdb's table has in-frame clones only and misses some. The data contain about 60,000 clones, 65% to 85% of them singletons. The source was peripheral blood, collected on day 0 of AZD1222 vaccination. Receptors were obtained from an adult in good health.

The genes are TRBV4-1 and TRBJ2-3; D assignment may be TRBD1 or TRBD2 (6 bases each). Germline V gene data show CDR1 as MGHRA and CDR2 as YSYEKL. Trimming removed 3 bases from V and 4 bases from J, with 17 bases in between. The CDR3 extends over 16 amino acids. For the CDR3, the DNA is TGCGCCAGCAGCCACCTGGGCCGGGGGCAGGCAGATACGCAGTATTTT. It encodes CASSHLGRGQADTQYF.

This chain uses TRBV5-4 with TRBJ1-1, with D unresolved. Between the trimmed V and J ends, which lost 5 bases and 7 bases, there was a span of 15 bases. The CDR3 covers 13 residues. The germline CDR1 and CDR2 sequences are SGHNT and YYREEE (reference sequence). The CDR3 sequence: CASRPVIEGEAFF. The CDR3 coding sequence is TGTGCCAGCAGACCTGTTATTGAAGGTGAAGCTTTCTTT.

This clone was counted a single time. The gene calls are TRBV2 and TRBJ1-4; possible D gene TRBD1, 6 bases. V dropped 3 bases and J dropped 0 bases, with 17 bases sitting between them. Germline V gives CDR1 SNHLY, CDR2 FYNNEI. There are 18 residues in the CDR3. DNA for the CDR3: TGTGCCAGCAGTGACCGACAGGCGGTCCCTCCAACTAATGAAAAACTGTTTTTT. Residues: CASSDRQAVPPTNEKLFF.

The CDR3 DNA follows: TGTGCCAGCAGCTTATCCTCCTACGAGCAGTACTTC. Translation: CASSLSSYEQYF. J is TRBJ2-7 and V is TRBV11-2; D unclear. Germline values: CDR1 SGHAT, CDR2 FQNNGV. Deletions cut 2 bases from V and 0 bases from J, with 2 bases between. The CDR3 is 12 residues long.

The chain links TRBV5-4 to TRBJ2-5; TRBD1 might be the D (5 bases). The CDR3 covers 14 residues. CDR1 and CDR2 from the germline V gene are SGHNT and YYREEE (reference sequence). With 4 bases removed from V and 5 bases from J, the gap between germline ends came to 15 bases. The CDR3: CASSPPGAAETQYF. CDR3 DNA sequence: TGTGCCAGCAGCCCTCCTGGGGCCGCGGAGACCCAGTACTTC. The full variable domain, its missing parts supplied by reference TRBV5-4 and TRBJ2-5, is ETGVTQSPTHLIKTRGQQVTLRCSSQSGHNTVSWYQQALGQGPQFIFQYYREEENGRGNFPPRFSGLQFPNYSSELNVNALELDDSALYLCASSPPGAAETQYFGPGTRLLVL.

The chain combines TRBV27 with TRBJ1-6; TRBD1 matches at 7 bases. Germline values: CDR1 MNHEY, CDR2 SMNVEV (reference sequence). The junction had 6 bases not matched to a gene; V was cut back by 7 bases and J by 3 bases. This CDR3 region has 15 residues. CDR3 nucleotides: TGTGCCAGCACCCCGGACAGGAACTATAATTCACCCCTCCACTTT. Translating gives CASTPDRNYNSPLHF.

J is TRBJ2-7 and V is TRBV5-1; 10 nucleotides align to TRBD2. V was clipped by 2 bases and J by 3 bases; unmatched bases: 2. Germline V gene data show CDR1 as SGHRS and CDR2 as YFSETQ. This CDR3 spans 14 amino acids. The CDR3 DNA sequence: TGCGCCAGCAGCTTAGCGGGGGGGCGCTACGAGCAGTACTTC. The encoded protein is CASSLAGGRYEQYF.

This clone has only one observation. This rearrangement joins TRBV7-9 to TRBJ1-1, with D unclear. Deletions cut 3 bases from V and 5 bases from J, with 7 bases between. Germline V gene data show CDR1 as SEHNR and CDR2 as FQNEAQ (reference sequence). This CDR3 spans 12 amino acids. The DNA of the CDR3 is TGTGCCAGCAGCTTCGTTAGGACTGAAGCTTTCTTT. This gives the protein CASSFVRTEAFF. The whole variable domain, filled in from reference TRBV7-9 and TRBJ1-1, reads DTGVSQNPRHKITKRGQNVTFRCDPISEHNRLYWYRQTLGQGPEFLTYFQNEAQLEKSRLLSDRFSAERPKGSFSTLEIQRTEQGDSAMYLCASSFVRTEAFFGQGTRLTVV.

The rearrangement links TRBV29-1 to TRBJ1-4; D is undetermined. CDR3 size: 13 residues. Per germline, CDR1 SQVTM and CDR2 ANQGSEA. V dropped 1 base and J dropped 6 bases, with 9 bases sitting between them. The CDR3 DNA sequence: TGCAGCGTTGAAGGGTACACTGATGAAAAACTGTTTTTT. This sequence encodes CSVEGYTDEKLFF.

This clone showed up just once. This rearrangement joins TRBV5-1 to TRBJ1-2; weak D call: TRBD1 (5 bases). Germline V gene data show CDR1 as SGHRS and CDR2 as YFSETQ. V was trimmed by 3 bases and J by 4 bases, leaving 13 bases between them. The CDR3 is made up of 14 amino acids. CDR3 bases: TGCGCCAGCAGCTCGCAGACAGCTCTCTATGGCTACACCTTC. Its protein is CASSSQTALYGYTF.

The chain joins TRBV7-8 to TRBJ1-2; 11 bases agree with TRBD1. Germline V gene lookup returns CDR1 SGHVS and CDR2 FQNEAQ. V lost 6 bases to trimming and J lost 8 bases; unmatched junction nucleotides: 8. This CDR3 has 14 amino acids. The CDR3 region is CASSGQGAVWGYTF. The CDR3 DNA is TGTGCCAGCAGTGGACAGGGGGCGGTTTGGGGCTACACCTTC.

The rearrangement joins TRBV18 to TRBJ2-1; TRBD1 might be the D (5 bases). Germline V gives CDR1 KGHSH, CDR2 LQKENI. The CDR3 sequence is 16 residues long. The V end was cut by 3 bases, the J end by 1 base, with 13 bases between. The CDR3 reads CASSPPKGKSYNEQFF. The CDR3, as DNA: TGTGCCAGCTCACCCCCAAAGGGGAAATCCTACAATGAGCAGTTCTTC.

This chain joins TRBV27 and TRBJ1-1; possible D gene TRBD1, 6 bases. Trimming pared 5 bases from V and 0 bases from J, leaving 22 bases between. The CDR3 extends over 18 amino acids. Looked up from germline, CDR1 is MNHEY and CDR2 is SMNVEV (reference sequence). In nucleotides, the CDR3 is TGTGCCAGCAGTCCCCCTCGGCAGGGGCTTATCATGAACACTGAAGCTTTCTTT. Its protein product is CASSPPRQGLIMNTEAFF.

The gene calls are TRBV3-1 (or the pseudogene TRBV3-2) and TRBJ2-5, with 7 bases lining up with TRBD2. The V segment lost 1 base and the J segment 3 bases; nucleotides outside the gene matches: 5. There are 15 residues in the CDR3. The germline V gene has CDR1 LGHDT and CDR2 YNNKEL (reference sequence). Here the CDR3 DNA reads TGTGCCAGCAGCCAAGGAGGACTAGGGGAAGAGACCCAGTACTTC. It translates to CASSQGGLGEETQYF.

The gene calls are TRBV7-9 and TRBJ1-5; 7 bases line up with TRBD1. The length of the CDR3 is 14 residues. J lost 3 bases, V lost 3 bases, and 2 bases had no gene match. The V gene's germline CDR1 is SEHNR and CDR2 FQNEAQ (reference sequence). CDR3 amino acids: CASSFGTANQPQHF. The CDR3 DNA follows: TGTGCCAGCAGCTTCGGGACAGCCAATCAGCCCCAGCATTTT.

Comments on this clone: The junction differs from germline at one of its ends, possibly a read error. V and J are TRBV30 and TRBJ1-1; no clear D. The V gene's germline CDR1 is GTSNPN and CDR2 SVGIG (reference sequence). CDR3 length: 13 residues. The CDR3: CAWSPDMNTEAFF. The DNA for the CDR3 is TGTGCCTGGAGTCCCGACATGAACACTGAAGCCTTCTTT. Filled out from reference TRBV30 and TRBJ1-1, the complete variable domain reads SQTIHQWPATLVQPVGSPLSLECTVEGTSNPNLYWYRQAAGRGLQLLFYSVGIGQISSEVPQNLSASRPQDRQFILSSKKLLLSDSGFYLCAWSPDMNTEAFFGQGTRLTVV.

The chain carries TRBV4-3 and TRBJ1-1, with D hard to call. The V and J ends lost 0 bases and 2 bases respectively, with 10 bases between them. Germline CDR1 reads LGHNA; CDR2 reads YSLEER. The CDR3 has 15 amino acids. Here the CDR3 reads CASSQESAPNTEAFF. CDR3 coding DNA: TGCGCCAGCAGCCAAGAGTCAGCGCCCAACACTGAAGCTTTCTTT.

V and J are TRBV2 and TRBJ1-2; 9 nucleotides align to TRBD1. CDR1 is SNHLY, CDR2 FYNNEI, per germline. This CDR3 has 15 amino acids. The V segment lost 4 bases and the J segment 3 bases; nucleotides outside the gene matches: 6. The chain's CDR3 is CASSVRQGVYYGYTF. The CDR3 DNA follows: TGTGCCAGCAGTGTCAGACAGGGGGTGTACTATGGCTACACCTTC.

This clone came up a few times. The CDR3 loop reads CASSIARLGGQYF. CDR3 bases: TGTGCCAGCTCAATAGCCCGTCTAGGAGGGCAGTACTTC. This sequence joins TRBV18 and TRBJ2-7; D is perhaps TRBD2 (5 bases). The V gene's germline CDR1 is KGHSH and CDR2 LQKENI. The CDR3 is made up of 13 amino acids. V was trimmed by 5 bases and J by 9 bases, leaving 17 bases between them.

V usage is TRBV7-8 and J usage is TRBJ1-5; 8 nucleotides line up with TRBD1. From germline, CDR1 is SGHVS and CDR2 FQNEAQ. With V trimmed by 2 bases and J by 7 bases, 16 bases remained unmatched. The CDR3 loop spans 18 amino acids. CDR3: CASSLSAPGQARGQPQHF. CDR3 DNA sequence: TGTGCCAGCAGCTTATCGGCACCGGGACAGGCAAGAGGGCAGCCCCAGCATTTT.